The 21 T cell receptor beta chains below were found in one sample sequenced in a study of Graves' ophthalmopathy and Graves' hyperthyroidism. Scientists amplified the TCR beta CDR3 regions from RNA transcripts. HTBI primers were employed in first-round RT-PCR, then a second-round multiplex PCR followed. Each CDR3 protein is one row after TCRdb ran MiXCR on the multiplex PCR reads. The data hold about 740,000 distinct CDR3 sequences, with 40% observed a single time. Sequencing was carried out using peripheral blood. Receptors were obtained from an adult man with Graves' ophthalmopathy.

Note on this clonotype: It may be a read error: a sequence one base away is much more abundant. The V call is TRBV9, the J call TRBJ2-6, with D unclear. Germline CDR1 is SGDLS and CDR2 is YYNGEE. The CDR3 runs to 17 residues. Trimming removed 0 bases at V and 2 bases at J, with 12 bases between. CDR3 coding DNA: TGTGCCAGCAGCGTAGCATGGCCGAGCCCTGGGGCCAACGTCCTGACTTTC. Amino acid sequence: CASSVAWPSPGANVLTF.

The CDR3 loop is CSGGRMGVASEQYF. CDR3 DNA sequence: TGCAGCGGGGGTCGAATGGGGGTGGCGAGTGAGCAGTACTTC. The rearrangement uses TRBV29-1 and TRBJ2-7, with D perhaps being TRBD1 or TRBD2 (5 bases each). V dropped 7 bases and J dropped 7 bases, with 23 bases sitting between them. The V gene's germline CDR1 is SQVTM and CDR2 ANQGSEA. CDR3 length: 14 amino acids.

On this clonotype: Its ends do not fully match the called genes, so a read error is possible. The rearrangement joins TRBV24-1 to TRBJ1-5; 12 nucleotides align to TRBD1. Germline V lookup: CDR1 KGHDR, CDR2 SFDVKD. There are 18 residues in the CDR3. The CDR3 is CASSYSKQGGTGGRPQHF. In DNA form, the CDR3 reads TGTGCCAGCAGTTACTCGAAGCAGGGTGGGACAGGGGGCCGGCCCCAGCATTTT.

The rearrangement joins TRBV7-2 to TRBJ1-2; D uncertain. The CDR3 has 13 amino acids. Germline V gene sequence: CDR1 SGHTA, CDR2 FQGNSA. Deletions cut 5 bases from V and 6 bases from J, with 13 bases between. CDR3 in DNA: TGTGCCAGCAGCCCTAATAGGGAACATGGCTACACCTTC. Protein: CASSPNREHGYTF.

V and J are TRBV12-5 and TRBJ1-1; TRBD1 aligns across 7 bases. The V segment lost 0 bases and the J segment 3 bases; nucleotides outside the gene matches: 4. The germline CDR1 and CDR2 sequences are LGHNT and FRNRAP. The CDR3 spans 15 residues. The CDR3 sequence: CASGLVQGQHTEAFF. The CDR3 DNA is TGTGCTAGTGGTTTGGTACAGGGACAGCACACTGAAGCTTTCTTT.

V usage is TRBV15 and J usage is TRBJ2-5, with D possibly being TRBD2 (6 bases). This CDR3 contains 16 residues. CDR1 is LNHNV and CDR2 is YYDKDF in the germline V gene (reference sequence). Trimming stripped 1 base from V and 1 base from J, with 13 bases between. The DNA of the CDR3 is TGTGCCACCAGCAGAGGGGGGGACTTACGCCAAGAGACCCAGTACTTC. Its protein is CATSRGGDLRQETQYF.

This clonotype was counted many times. The chain has TRBV19 and TRBJ1-1; TRBD1 is a possible D gene (6 bases). V lost 6 bases to trimming and J lost 5 bases, with 22 bases between them. The CDR3 is made up of 16 amino acids. Germline V gene data show CDR1 as LNHDA and CDR2 as SQIVND (reference sequence). The CDR3 here is CASSTYRDARRTEAFF. The CDR3 coding sequence is TGTGCCAGTAGCACCTACAGGGATGCGAGGAGGACTGAAGCTTTCTTT. The complete variable domain, with remaining parts taken from reference TRBV19 and TRBJ1-1, reads DGGITQSPKYLFRKEGQNVTLSCEQNLNHDAMYWYRQDPGQGLRLIYYSQIVNDFQKGDIAEGYSVSREKKESFPLTVTSAQKNPTAFYLCASSTYRDARRTEAFFGQGTRLTVV.

This clonotype has at least ten counts. The rearrangement links TRBV2 to TRBJ2-7, with 7 bases lining up with TRBD1. Germline CDR1 SNHLY, CDR2 FYNNEI. J was trimmed by 1 base and V by 7 bases; bases with no gene match: 4. CDR3 size: 13 residues. Here the CDR3 reads CASIGTVSYEQYF. CDR3 DNA: TGTGCCAGCATCGGGACAGTTTCCTACGAGCAGTACTTC. Supplemented by reference TRBV2 and TRBJ2-7, the full variable domain reads EPEVTQTPSHQVTQMGQEVILRCVPISNHLYFYWYRQILGQKVEFLVSFYNNEISEKSEIFDDQFSVERPDGSNFTLKIRSTKLEDSAMYFCASIGTVSYEQYFGPGTRLTVT.

The chain employs TRBV11-1 and TRBJ1-5, with TRBD1 identical over 7 bases. The CDR3 runs to 15 residues. Unmatched junction bases numbered 9, after V lost 6 bases and J lost 4 bases. Per the germline V gene, CDR1 is SGHAT and CDR2 is FQDESV (reference sequence). This CDR3 is CASSADRDSNQPQHF. The DNA for the CDR3 is TGTGCCAGCAGTGCCGACAGGGATTCAAATCAGCCCCAGCATTTT. Combining the CDR3 with reference TRBV11-1 and TRBJ1-5 gives the whole variable domain EAEVAQSPRYKITEKSQAVAFWCDPISGHATLYWYRQILGQGPELLVQFQDESVVDDSQLPKDRFSAERLKGVDSTLKIQPAELGDSAMYLCASSADRDSNQPQHFGDGTRLSIL.

This sequence joins TRBV10-2 and TRBJ1-4, with unresolved D. The CDR3 spans 11 residues. CDR1 is WSHSY and CDR2 is SAAADI in the germline V gene. V lost 3 bases and J lost 8, with 4 bases in between. CDR3 in DNA: TGCGCCAGCAGTGACAGAGAAAAACTGTTTTTT. Translated: CASSDREKLFF.

A word on this clonotype: One junction end does not reproduce the germline sequence, and a read error may be involved. The J gene is TRBJ1-2, the V gene TRBV25-1; TRBD1 matches 9 bases. Per germline, CDR1 MGHDK and CDR2 SYGVNS. The CDR3 runs 14 residues. CDR3 in amino acids: CASSTTGTGYGYTF. The CDR3 region has the DNA TGCGCCAGCAGCACCACCGGGACAGGGTATGGCTACACCTTC.

The chain uses TRBV29-1 and TRBJ1-1; D is unclear. The CDR3 runs 11 residues. V shed 7 bases and J shed 4 bases, with 10 bases lying between them. Germline-derived CDR1 and CDR2 are SQVTM and ANQGSEA. The CDR3 spells CSGYLSTEAFF. The CDR3 DNA is TGCAGCGGATACTTGAGCACTGAAGCTTTCTTT.

CDR3 bases: TGCGCCAGCAGCACTACCGTTACGGGCGGCTACACCTTC. It encodes CASSTTVTGGYTF. J is TRBJ1-2 and V is TRBV5-1; D ambiguous. Germline CDR1 is SGHRS and CDR2 is YFSETQ. The CDR3 has 13 residues. The V end was cut by 4 bases, the J end by 8 bases, with 15 bases between.

This clonotype was counted between two and nine times. One end of the junction does not line up with germline, which may come from a read error. The chain has TRBV10-3 and TRBJ1-6; no clear D gene. The V gene's germline CDR1 is ENHRY and CDR2 SYGVKD. This CDR3 spans 13 amino acids. The CDR3 loop reads CASSEVSYSPLHF. The CDR3, as DNA: TGTGCCAGCAGTGAAGTGAGTTATTCACCCCTCCACTTT.

The chain links TRBV29-1 to TRBJ2-7; 9 bases agree with TRBD1. Trimming removed 1 base from V and 4 bases from J; junction bases left unmatched: 8. Germline V CDR1 and CDR2: SQVTM, ANQGSEA. CDR3 length: 15 amino acids. The CDR3, as DNA: TGCAGCGTTGAAGGGGTGGACAGGGGAGCGTACGAGCAGTACTTC. Protein sequence: CSVEGVDRGAYEQYF.

This clonotype was seen at least ten times. The chain carries TRBV29-1 and TRBJ1-1; D may be TRBD1 (5 bases). Germline-derived CDR1 and CDR2 are SQVTM and ANQGSEA. The CDR3 covers 13 residues. V was clipped by 3 bases and J by 5 bases, with 13 bases between them. CDR3 DNA sequence: TGCAGCGTTGACTTGGGGGTAGGTACTGAAGCTTTCTTT. Translated, it gives CSVDLGVGTEAFF.

The chain carries TRBV14 and TRBJ1-3; maybe TRBD1 (5 bases). Trimming removed 1 base from V and 2 bases from J, with 6 bases in between. This CDR3 spans 14 amino acids. Germline loops: CDR1 SGHDN, CDR2 FVKESK. The DNA of the CDR3 is TGTGCCAGCAGCCAAGGGGGCCCTGGAAACACCATATATTTT. Translated: CASSQGGPGNTIYF.

The sample holds a few counts of this clonotype. J is TRBJ2-7 and V is TRBV20-1, with TRBD2 matching over 8 bases. V was clipped by 3 bases and J by 1 base; unmatched bases: 5. This CDR3 contains 14 residues. Germline values: CDR1 DFQATT, CDR2 SNEGSKA (reference sequence). In DNA, the CDR3 is TGCAGTGCTAGGGGGCGGGAGGTTTCCTACGAGCAGTACTTC. Amino acid sequence: CSARGREVSYEQYF.

This clonotype came up a few times. This rearrangement joins TRBV6-1 to TRBJ2-5; 8 bases match TRBD2. Germline V gene lookup returns CDR1 MNHNS and CDR2 SASEGT. The CDR3 covers 14 residues. V shed 6 bases and J 3 bases; nucleotides not matched to a gene: 6. CDR3 amino acids: CASSQMREEETQYF. The DNA of the CDR3 is TGTGCCAGCAGCCAGATGCGGGAGGAAGAGACCCAGTACTTC.

In its sample, this clonotype was seen a few times. The rearrangement joins TRBV14 to TRBJ1-5, with D unresolved. From germline, CDR1 is SGHDN and CDR2 FVKESK. Trimming removed 2 bases from V and 0 bases from J, with 5 bases in between. This CDR3 comprises 14 residues. As DNA, the CDR3 is TGTGCCAGCAGCCAACAGTATAGCAATCAGCCCCAGCATTTT. It encodes CASSQQYSNQPQHF.

Ten or more counts support this clonotype. Here the CDR3 reads CATGGGSYEQYF. CDR3 DNA sequence: TGTGCCACGGGGGGCGGCTCCTACGAGCAGTACTTC. V is TRBV24-1 and J is TRBJ2-7, with D perhaps assigned TRBD1 or TRBD2 (6 bases each). The CDR3 runs 12 residues. V lost 10 bases, J lost 0 bases, and 9 bases lay in between. The germline CDR1 and CDR2 sequences are KGHDR and SFDVKD.